A selection of T cell receptor beta chains follows, all from one sample in a study of cytomegalovirus exposure and HLA in healthy donors. Measured with immunoSEQ multiplex PCR; TCRdb has only the in-frame clones, and not every one. Seen here are 100,000 to 150,000 clones, under 85% observed once, and the top ten hold around 13%. The sequenced sample consisted of PBMCs. The receptors stem from a woman aged 40 to 50 in good health and CMV-seropositive. Each CDR3 is given with its conserved first and last residue. Each record gives: CDR3 protein, CDR3 DNA, clone size, D gene, J gene, V gene. A D gene is named only where the DNA matches it firmly. A row's size may be missing; if present it is once, few, many or a size class.

CDR3aa: CASRQGGTEAFF; CDR3nt: TGTGCCAGCCGACAGGGAGGCACTGAAGCTTTCTTT; abundance: NA; d_gene: TRBD1; j_gene: TRBJ1-1; v_gene: TRBV19
CDR3aa: CASSIGGGDYGYTF; CDR3nt: TGTGCCAGTAGTATCGGAGGGGGCGACTATGGCTACACCTTC; abundance: NA; d_gene: TRBD1; j_gene: TRBJ1-2; v_gene: TRBV19
CDR3aa: CASSPTGDYGYTF; CDR3nt: TGCGCCAGCAGCCCGACAGGGGACTATGGCTACACCTTC; abundance: few; d_gene: TRBD1; j_gene: TRBJ1-2; v_gene: TRBV5-1
CDR3aa: CASREGGGETQYF; CDR3nt: TGTGCCAGCAGGGAAGGGGGGGGAGAGACCCAGTACTTC; abundance: once; d_gene: NA; j_gene: TRBJ2-5; v_gene: TRBV6-5
CDR3aa: CASSLGLAGVYEQFF; CDR3nt: TGTGCCAGCAGCCTTGGACTAGCGGGAGTTTATGAGCAGTTCTTC; abundance: NA; d_gene: TRBD2; j_gene: TRBJ2-1; v_gene: TRBV5-5
CDR3aa: CASLGQAYGTQYF; CDR3nt: TGTGCCAGCTTGGGACAGGCCTACGGGACGCAGTATTTT; abundance: once; d_gene: TRBD1; j_gene: TRBJ2-3; v_gene: TRBV6-5
CDR3aa: CASSGWDTTNYGYTF; CDR3nt: TGTGCCAGCAGTGGGTGGGACACTACTAACTATGGCTACACCTTC; abundance: NA; d_gene: NA; j_gene: TRBJ1-2; v_gene: TRBV6-1
CDR3aa: CASSSRLLPRAEQYF; CDR3nt: TGTGCCAGCAGTTCTAGACTCCTCCCTCGCGCCGAGCAGTACTTC; abundance: NA; d_gene: NA; j_gene: TRBJ2-7; v_gene: TRBV27
CDR3aa: CASTTSGGNYGYTF; CDR3nt: TGTGCCAGCACCACTTCGGGGGGAAACTATGGCTACACCTTC; abundance: NA; d_gene: NA; j_gene: TRBJ1-2; v_gene: TRBV2
CDR3aa: CASSLGGRIHEQYF; CDR3nt: TGTGCCAGCAGCTTGGGGGGGAGGATCCACGAGCAGTACTTC; abundance: NA; d_gene: NA; j_gene: TRBJ2-7; v_gene: TRBV5-4
CDR3aa: CASSQHRGPSPLHF; CDR3nt: TGCGCCAGCAGCCAACACAGGGGGCCTTCACCCCTCCACTTT; abundance: NA; d_gene: TRBD1; j_gene: TRBJ1-6; v_gene: TRBV4-1
CDR3aa: CASSLFEGREQYF; CDR3nt: TGTGCCAGCAGCTTGTTCGAGGGCCGCGAGCAGTACTTC; abundance: NA; d_gene: NA; j_gene: TRBJ2-7; v_gene: TRBV7-8
CDR3aa: CSVEGGGGLVETQYF; CDR3nt: TGCAGCGTTGAAGGGGGCGGAGGGTTGGTGGAGACCCAGTACTTC; abundance: NA; d_gene: NA; j_gene: TRBJ2-5; v_gene: TRBV29-1
CDR3aa: CASSSTSGRARRETQYF; CDR3nt: TGTGCCAGTAGCTCGACTAGCGGGAGGGCTCGTAGAGAGACCCAGTACTTC; abundance: few; d_gene: TRBD2; j_gene: TRBJ2-5; v_gene: TRBV19
CDR3aa: CASSRGGRVGNQPQHF; CDR3nt: TGTGCCAGCAGTCGAGGGGGCAGGGTGGGCAATCAGCCCCAGCATTTT; abundance: NA; d_gene: TRBD1; j_gene: TRBJ1-5; v_gene: TRBV7-2
CDR3aa: CASSVEGGDGYTF; CDR3nt: TGTGCCAGCAGCGTAGAAGGGGGGGATGGCTACACCTTC; abundance: NA; d_gene: NA; j_gene: TRBJ1-2; v_gene: TRBV9
CDR3aa: CASSPPALVGTSGFRVSNEQFF; CDR3nt: TGTGCCAGCAGCCCCCCTGCCCTCGTCGGGACTAGCGGGTTCAGAGTTAGCAATGAGCAGTTCTTC; abundance: NA; d_gene: TRBD2; j_gene: TRBJ2-1; v_gene: TRBV4-2
CDR3aa: CASSSTGLAGNNEQFF; CDR3nt: TGTGCCAGTAGTAGTACGGGACTAGCGGGGAACAATGAGCAGTTCTTC; abundance: NA; d_gene: TRBD2; j_gene: TRBJ2-1; v_gene: TRBV19
CDR3aa: CASSLFNEAGENEQYF; CDR3nt: TGTGCCAGCAGCTTATTCAACGAGGCAGGGGAGAACGAGCAGTACTTC; abundance: NA; d_gene: NA; j_gene: TRBJ2-7; v_gene: TRBV7-9
CDR3aa: CASSRDRDTGSGYTF; CDR3nt: TGCGCCAGCAGCCGAGACCGGGACACAGGGTCCGGCTACACCTTC; abundance: NA; d_gene: NA; j_gene: TRBJ1-2; v_gene: TRBV5-1